What follows are 8 T cell receptor beta chains derived from one specimen sequenced in a study of OX40 agonist ivuxolimab in advanced cancers. Clones were sequenced by immunoSEQ multiplex PCR, and TCRdb holds only the in-frame ones, with some missing. The top ten clones hold 0.68% of a sample with 65,000 to 90,000 clones, around nine tenths of them seen once. The sequences come from CD4+ or CD8+ T cells sorted from blood, collected in a trial of the OX40 agonist ivuxolimab. These receptor sequences come from an adult with an advanced solid tumor such as melanoma, head and neck, liver or kidney cancer.

The rearrangement joins TRBV5-1 to TRBJ1-4, with D perhaps TRBD1 (6 bases). From germline, CDR1 is SGHRS and CDR2 YFSETQ. V lost 0 bases and J 10 bases, leaving 16 bases between the germline ends. The CDR3 contains 15 residues. CDR3 coding DNA: TGCGCCAGCAGCTTGGGTTCAGGGGAAGGTGGAAAACTGTTTTTT. This codes for CASSLGSGEGGKLFF.

The chain has TRBV7-2 and TRBJ1-1; D is unclear. From germline, CDR1 is SGHTA and CDR2 FQGNSA. With 2 bases removed from V and 0 bases from J, the gap between germline ends came to 7 bases. The CDR3 has 14 amino acids. The CDR3 sequence is CASSLPFMNTEAFF. The CDR3 nucleotides read TGTGCCAGCAGCTTACCCTTCATGAACACTGAAGCTTTCTTT.

The gene calls are TRBV30 and TRBJ1-1; a weak D match, TRBD1 (5 bases). CDR1 is GTSNPN, CDR2 SVGIG, per germline (reference sequence). V shed 8 bases and J shed 3 bases, with 16 bases lying between them. The CDR3 loop spans 13 amino acids. The CDR3 nucleotides are TGTGCCAGCCATAGTGGGGGGGACACTGAAGCTTTCTTT. Protein product: CASHSGGDTEAFF.

The chain links TRBV5-4 to TRBJ1-6; 8 bases match TRBD1. The ends lost 2 bases at V and 2 bases at J; junction bases unmatched: 6. The CDR3 runs to 17 residues. The germline V gene encodes CDR1 SGHNT and CDR2 YYREEE (reference sequence). This chain's CDR3 is CASSFTGGITYNSPLHF. CDR3 nucleotide sequence: TGTGCCAGCAGCTTTACAGGGGGTATCACCTATAATTCACCCCTCCACTTT.

The rearrangement uses TRBV7-9 and TRBJ1-6; 7 bases are a match to TRBD1. Per germline, CDR1 SEHNR and CDR2 FQNEAQ (reference sequence). This CDR3 region has 14 residues. V shed 4 bases and J 9 bases; nucleotides not matched to a gene: 6. For the CDR3, the DNA is TGTGCCAGCAGCTCGACAGGGTTTAGTTCACCCCTCCACTTT. Its translation is CASSSTGFSSPLHF.

The chain employs TRBV19 and TRBJ1-4; 9 nucleotides align to TRBD1. This CDR3 spans 15 amino acids. With 5 bases clipped from V and 8 bases from J, the junction kept 9 bases outside the gene matches. The germline gives CDR1 LNHDA, CDR2 SQIVND (reference sequence). The chain's CDR3 is CASSGIGTGLEKLFF. The DNA for the CDR3 is TGTGCCAGTAGTGGGATCGGGACAGGGTTGGAAAAACTGTTTTTT.

The CDR3 DNA is TGTGCCAGCAGCTCCCGGGACAGCGAAAAACTGTTTTTT. It is translated as CASSSRDSEKLFF. V and J are TRBV7-9 and TRBJ1-4; TRBD1 aligns across 7 bases. Germline loops: CDR1 SEHNR, CDR2 FQNEAQ (reference sequence). Losses at the gene ends were 4 bases for V and 8 bases for J; bases not matched to a gene: 4. The CDR3 covers 13 residues.

V gene TRBV28 combines with J gene TRBJ2-5; TRBD1 agrees at 8 bases. There are 16 residues in the CDR3. From germline, CDR1 is MDHEN and CDR2 SYDVKM. After removal of 5 bases from V and 3 bases from J, the junction contained 11 bases not matched to a gene. CDR3: CASSLPGTGVKETQYF. The CDR3 coding sequence is TGTGCCAGCAGTCTTCCCGGGACAGGAGTAAAAGAGACCCAGTACTTC.